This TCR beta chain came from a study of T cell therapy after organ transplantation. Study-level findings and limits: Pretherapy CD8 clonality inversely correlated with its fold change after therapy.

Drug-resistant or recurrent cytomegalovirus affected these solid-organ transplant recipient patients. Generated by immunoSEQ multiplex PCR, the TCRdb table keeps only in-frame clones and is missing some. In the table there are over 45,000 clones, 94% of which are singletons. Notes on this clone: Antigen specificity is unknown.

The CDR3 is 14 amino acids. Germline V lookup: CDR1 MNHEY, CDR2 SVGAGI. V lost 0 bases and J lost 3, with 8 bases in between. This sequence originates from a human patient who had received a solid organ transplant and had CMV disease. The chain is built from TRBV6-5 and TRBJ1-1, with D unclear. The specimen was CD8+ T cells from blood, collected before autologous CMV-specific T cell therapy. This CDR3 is CASSYSEGHTEAFF. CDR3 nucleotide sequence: TGTGCCAGCAGTTACTCTGAGGGTCACACTGAAGCTTTCTTT.